These T cell receptor beta chains were read from a single sample in a study of CXCR3-negative and CXCR3-positive naive CD8 T cells. TCRdb re-called the 5' RACE reads and gives one entry per CDR3 protein, without DNA. This listing includes about 60,000 distinct CDR3 sequences. Source material: naive CXCR3+ CD8+ T cells from blood. The receptor source for this set is a human donor in good health. Some clones in this sample may be carry-over from other donors' samples. CDR3s include the opening cysteine and the closing phenylalanine or tryptophan.

J | V | CDR3
TRBJ2-5 | TRBV29-1 | CSVDPGTSGIVTQYF
TRBJ2-7 | TRBV29-1 | CSVGAGFGYEQYF
TRBJ1-3 | TRBV9 | CASSSSVIGERGAIYF
TRBJ2-1 | TRBV12-3/TRBV12-4 | CASRAASYEQFF
TRBJ2-4 | TRBV29-1 | CSAGGTSRNIQYF
TRBJ2-2 | TRBV7-2 | CASSPRGQVNTGELFF
TRBJ2-7 | TRBV11-3 | CASSSSTGAGFYEQYF
TRBJ2-3 | TRBV5-1 | CASSSTSGGTTDAQYF
TRBJ2-1 | TRBV20-1 | CSARDRSLEGEQFF
TRBJ2-7 | TRBV12-5 | CASGPPVSHEQYF
TRBJ1-2 | TRBV28 | CASSLTPFGYGYTF
TRBJ1-1 | TRBV11-2 | CASSQKFGTKNTEAFF
TRBJ2-2 | TRBV24-1 | CATSDFGATNTGELFF
TRBJ2-1 | TRBV20-1 | CSVRGERYNEQFF
TRBJ2-3 | TRBV7-6 | CASSGAGGTDTQYF
TRBJ1-1 | TRBV7-9 | CASSSGGTEAFF
TRBJ2-2 | TRBV20-1 | CSARDRLLTTGAGELFF
TRBJ1-2 | TRBV3-1 | CASSQDRWAADVYTF
TRBJ2-2 | TRBV2 | CASSEFRYTGELFF
TRBJ2-2 | TRBV25-1 | CASRTPTGELFF
TRBJ1-1 | TRBV12-3/TRBV12-4 | CASSLTGSNAEAFF
TRBJ2-1 | TRBV7-6 | CASSLGLAGDNEQFF
TRBJ2-6 | TRBV4-3 | CASRQGQGIASGANVLTF
TRBJ2-7 | TRBV29-1 | CSVEANPGFEQYF
TRBJ2-2 | TRBV7-8 | CASSPTDPTGELFF
TRBJ2-7 | TRBV7-6 | CASSGPGQGIYEQYF
TRBJ2-1 | TRBV7-2 | CASSLEGPNYNEQFF
TRBJ2-1 | TRBV28 | CASSLAGTDEQFF
TRBJ2-5 | TRBV7-2 | CASSPAPYQETQYF
TRBJ1-4 | TRBV29-1 | CSVLGQNEKLFF
TRBJ2-3 | TRBV5-1 | CSSSLASGGVSDTQYF
TRBJ2-4 | TRBV6-2/TRBV6-3 | CASSYVGGSEDIQYF
TRBJ2-7 | TRBV12-3/TRBV12-4 | CASSFPGSVEQYF